These T cell receptor beta chains were read from a single sample in a study of T cells after yellow fever vaccination. TCRdb passed the 5' RACE reads through MiXCR, listing each CDR3 protein once. This sample yields 200,000 to 250,000 distinct CDR3 sequences, of which roughly 3% are seen a single time; under 3.5% belongs to the top ten. The sequenced sample was CD4+ T cells sorted from PBMCs, obtained 10 days after the yellow fever booster vaccination. These receptors were taken from a man younger than 30 who received the YFV17D yellow fever vaccine. Both conserved end residues are part of each CDR3. The D gene is left open where the match is weak. The listing skips clone size in some rows; elsewhere it reads once, few, many or a size class.

.	TRBV4-3	TRBJ2-7	many	CASSQGLGPIQAAYEQYF	TGCGCCAGCAGCCAAGGTCTAGGCCCGATCCAGGCTGCCTACGAGCAGTACTTC
.	TRBV5-6	TRBJ2-4	.	CASSLELKNIQYF	TGTGCCAGCAGCTTGGAGCTCAAAAACATTCAGTACTTC
.	TRBV12-3/TRBV12-4	TRBJ2-5	.	CASRPTGTSETEYF	TGTGCCAGCAGGCCTACAGGGACAAGCGAGACCGAGTACTTC
TRBD1	TRBV7-2	TRBJ2-5	.	CASSLAPQAGGWGPQETQYF	TGTGCCAGCAGCTTAGCACCCCAGGCAGGGGGATGGGGGCCCCAAGAGACCCAGTACTTC
.	TRBV5-1	TRBJ2-3	.	CASSARTSTDTQYF	TGCGCCAGCAGTGCCCGGACTAGCACAGATACGCAGTATTTT
.	TRBV20-1	TRBJ2-3	few	CSARGGPSDTQYF	TGCAGTGCTAGGGGGGGGCCCTCAGATACGCAGTATTTT
.	TRBV7-2	TRBJ1-1	few	CASSLVREGVTEAFF	TGTGCCAGCAGCTTAGTAAGGGAAGGAGTCACTGAAGCTTTCTTT
.	TRBV7-6	TRBJ1-2	many	CASSLNVGSPYGYTF	TGTGCCAGCAGCTTAAATGTAGGCAGCCCCTATGGCTACACCTTC
.	TRBV6-2/TRBV6-3	TRBJ2-2	.	CASSWGGYSGELFF	TGTGCCAGCAGTTGGGGCGGGTACTCCGGGGAGCTGTTTTTT
.	TRBV29-1	TRBJ1-1	.	CSVEDPGGVEAFF	TGCAGCGTTGAAGATCCGGGTGGGGTTGAAGCTTTCTTT
.	TRBV7-2	TRBJ1-1	many	CASSPPQGGLVTEAFF	TGTGCCAGCAGCCCCCCTCAGGGCGGGTTGGTCACTGAAGCTTTCTTT
.	TRBV11-2	TRBJ2-6	many	CASVFSGANVLTF	TGTGCCAGCGTGTTTTCTGGGGCCAACGTCCTGACTTTC
TRBD2	TRBV6-5	TRBJ2-3	.	CASRTAGGARDTQYF	TGTGCCAGCAGAACGGCGGGGGGGGCCCGCGATACGCAGTATTTT
TRBD1	TRBV12-3/TRBV12-4	TRBJ1-6	few	CASSDRGWSPLHF	TGTGCCAGCAGCGACAGGGGTTGGTCACCCCTCCACTTT
TRBD2	TRBV20-1	TRBJ2-5	many	CSAFPPTSGARETQYF	TGCAGTGCTTTCCCCCCGACTAGCGGGGCCAGGGAGACCCAGTACTTC
.	TRBV5-4	TRBJ1-1	few	CASSLLQSNTEAFF	TGTGCCAGCAGCTTGCTGCAGTCGAACACTGAAGCTTTCTTT
TRBD1	TRBV14	TRBJ1-4	many	CASSPGTGGEKLFF	TGTGCCAGCAGCCCGGGGACAGGGGGAGAAAAACTGTTTTTT
.	TRBV6-6	TRBJ2-4	few	CASSYGLAKNIQYF	TGTGCCAGCAGTTACGGGCTAGCCAAAAACATTCAGTACTTC
.	TRBV7-2	TRBJ2-1	many	CASSRPGGLKYNEQFF	TGTGCCAGCAGTAGGCCCGGGGGACTCAAATACAATGAGCAGTTCTTC
.	TRBV6-5	TRBJ2-6	many	CASSYRGGSGANVLTF	TGTGCCAGCAGTTACCGAGGGGGCTCTGGGGCCAACGTCCTGACTTTC
.	TRBV4-3	TRBJ1-1	few	CASSQEHMNTEAFF	TGCGCCAGCAGCCAAGAGCATATGAACACTGAAGCTTTCTTT
.	TRBV9	TRBJ1-4	.	CASSVASTGKGEKLFF	TGTGCCAGCAGCGTAGCCTCGACAGGAAAAGGGGAAAAACTGTTTTTT
TRBD2	TRBV10-3	TRBJ2-3	few	CAISDPGLSTDTQYF	TGTGCCATCAGTGATCCGGGACTAAGCACAGATACGCAGTATTTT
TRBD1	TRBV12-3/TRBV12-4	TRBJ1-1	many	CASSFQGGTEAFF	TGTGCCAGCAGTTTTCAGGGGGGAACTGAAGCTTTCTTT
.	TRBV4-1	TRBJ1-2	many	CASSQGLANYGYTF	TGCGCCAGCAGCCAAGGACTGGCTAACTATGGCTACACCTTC
.	TRBV15	TRBJ1-2	many	CATSDPDGGNYGYTF	TGTGCCACCAGCGATCCGGACGGGGGGAACTATGGCTACACCTTC
.	TRBV5-1	TRBJ1-1	many	CASSLPERGYTEAFF	TGCGCCAGCAGCTTACCCGAGAGGGGATACACTGAAGCTTTCTTT
TRBD2	TRBV5-4	TRBJ2-5	.	CASSLSGAVFETQYF	TGTGCCAGCAGCTTAAGCGGGGCAGTTTTTGAGACCCAGTACTTC
.	TRBV6-1	TRBJ1-6	many	CASSVDVGSPLHF	TGTGCCAGCAGTGTGGACGTCGGCTCACCCCTCCACTTT
.	TRBV5-6	TRBJ2-3	few	CASSLANSDTQYF	TGTGCCAGCAGCTTGGCCAATTCAGATACGCAGTATTTT
TRBD2	TRBV6-5	TRBJ2-2	few	CASIPGLGVRGELFF	TGTGCCAGCATACCGGGACTAGGAGTCCGAGGGGAGCTGTTTTTT
TRBD2	TRBV5-5	TRBJ2-5	many	CASSLAVGGAETQYF	TGTGCCAGCAGCTTGGCAGTCGGGGGGGCCGAGACCCAGTACTTC
.	TRBV4-2	TRBJ2-1	many	CASSQDPGAVYNEQFF	TGTGCCAGCAGCCAAGATCCGGGTGCGGTCTACAATGAGCAGTTCTTC
TRBD2	TRBV6-5	TRBJ2-5	many	CASRRTGRGQETQYF	TGTGCCAGCAGACGTACCGGGAGGGGCCAAGAGACCCAGTACTTC
.	TRBV15	TRBJ1-2	.	CATSRDRLGYTF	TGTGCCACCAGCAGAGACAGGTTGGGCTACACCTTC
.	TRBV4-1	TRBJ2-5	many	CASSHRPGEGTQYF	TGCGCCAGCAGCCATCGCCCGGGTGAAGGGACCCAGTACTTC
.	TRBV27	TRBJ2-5	many	CASSPRDSRETQYF	TGTGCCAGCAGTCCCCGAGACAGCCGGGAGACCCAGTACTTC
.	TRBV7-3	TRBJ2-3	few	CASSQEIADTQYF	TGTGCCAGCAGCCAAGAGATCGCAGATACGCAGTATTTT
.	TRBV13	TRBJ1-6	many	CASSLGDSNSPLHF	TGTGCCAGCAGCTTAGGGGACAGCAATTCACCCCTCCACTTT
.	TRBV20-1	TRBJ1-1	few	CSALTRARADTEAFF	TGCAGTGCTCTTACCAGGGCGAGGGCCGACACTGAAGCTTTCTTT
.	TRBV6-1	TRBJ2-5	many	CASSEVGETQYF	TGTGCCAGCAGTGAAGTGGGAGAGACCCAGTACTTC
.	TRBV10-3	TRBJ1-3	few	CAISLSRGSGNTIYF	TGTGCCATCAGTCTTAGCCGAGGGTCCGGAAACACCATATATTTT
.	TRBV20-1	TRBJ2-3	few	CSASRQGGPDTQYF	TGCAGTGCTAGTCGTCAGGGGGGGCCAGATACGCAGTATTTT
TRBD2	TRBV12-3/TRBV12-4	TRBJ2-7	many	CASSPRLAGSTYEQYF	TGTGCCAGCAGTCCTAGACTAGCGGGGTCTACCTACGAGCAGTACTTC
.	TRBV6-1	TRBJ2-1	many	CASSEGPKQFF	TGTGCCAGCAGTGAAGGGCCAAAGCAGTTCTTC
.	TRBV29-1	TRBJ2-5	few	CAGAGEETQYF	TGTGCGGGGGCAGGGGAAGAGACCCAGTACTTC
.	TRBV5-1	TRBJ1-1	many	CASSLAPGAQREAFF	TGCGCCAGCAGCTTGGCCCCCGGGGCGCAGAGGGAAGCTTTCTTT
.	TRBV20-1	TRBJ1-5	few	CSARAPPSSLYSNQPQHF	TGCAGTGCTAGAGCTCCCCCCTCTTCCCTTTATAGCAATCAGCCCCAGCATTTT